These T cell receptor beta chains were read from a single sample in a study of shared clonotypes between healthy human individuals. Repertoires were generated with immunoSEQ multiplex PCR, while TCRdb's copy carries only in-frame clones and drops some. This table has about 2 million clones, approximately 95% appearing once. Sequenced sample: naive CD8+ T cells sorted from blood. The receptors shown here come from a man younger than 30 in good health. The CDR3 runs from the conserved cysteine through the conserved F or W. D genes are given only for firm matches. The size field is filled for only some rows; it gives once, few, many or a size class.

D gene	V gene	J gene	clone size	CDR3 DNA	CDR3 protein
-	TRBV9	TRBJ2-7	-	TGTGCCAGCACCCGGGGGGGGGACAGAAGCTACGAGCAGTACTTC	CASTRGGDRSYEQYF
TRBD1	TRBV5-4	TRBJ2-1	once	TGTGCCAGCAGCTTTTCAGGGGGCGCCAACAATGAGCAGTTCTTC	CASSFSGGANNEQFF
TRBD1	TRBV27	TRBJ2-7	-	TGTGCCAGCAGCAAACCGGACAGGGACGGTGGCTACGAGCAGTACTTC	CASSKPDRDGGYEQYF
-	TRBV7-9	TRBJ1-1	-	TGTGCCAGCAGCTTCGGAGTGACTGAAGCTTTCTTT	CASSFGVTEAFF
-	TRBV7-9	TRBJ1-4	-	TGTGCCAGCAGTTCAGGGCCGACAAATGAAAAACTGTTTTTT	CASSSGPTNEKLFF
-	TRBV6-5	TRBJ1-5	-	TGTGCCAGCAGTTCGGAGGGGGGGTCTCAGCCCCAGCATTTT	CASSSEGGSQPQHF
-	TRBV7-2	TRBJ2-5	-	TGTGCCAGCAGCTTACTTTTAGGGGGAGAGACCCAGTACTTC	CASSLLLGGETQYF
-	TRBV4-1	TRBJ1-6	-	TGCGCCAGCAGCCAACTCCTAGCAGGCTACTCCTATAATTCACCCCTCCACTTT	CASSQLLAGYSYNSPLHF
-	TRBV28	TRBJ1-1	-	TGTGCCAGCAGTTTCGGCAGGCCTGAAGCTTTCTTT	CASSFGRPEAFF
-	TRBV6-1	TRBJ1-4	-	TGTGCCAGCAGTGAGACAGACAGGTTTACGGAAAAACTGTTTTTT	CASSETDRFTEKLFF
-	TRBV19	TRBJ1-1	few	TGTGCCAGTAGTACCGATTCACTGAACACTGAAGCTTTCTTT	CASSTDSLNTEAFF
TRBD1	TRBV9	TRBJ2-6	-	TGTGCCAGCAGCGTAGTTCCGACAGGGGCGATCTCTTCCGTTGGGGCCAACGTCCTGACTTTC	CASSVVPTGAISSVGANVLTF
TRBD1	TRBV5-1	TRBJ2-2	-	TGCGCCAGCAGCTTCGGACAGGGGGCCGGCACCGGGGAGCTGTTTTTT	CASSFGQGAGTGELFF
TRBD1	TRBV2	TRBJ1-5	-	TGTGCCAGCAGCACAGGGGGTTTTTCTTATAGCAATCAGCCCCAGCATTTT	CASSTGGFSYSNQPQHF
TRBD2	TRBV27	TRBJ2-1	-	TGTGCCAGCAGTGAACGATTTAGCGGGAGGGCAGATAATGAGCAGTTCTTC	CASSERFSGRADNEQFF
TRBD2	TRBV4-1	TRBJ2-3	-	TGCGCCAGCAGCCAAGCTCCGGGACTAGGGCAATTGCCGCAGTATTTT	CASSQAPGLGQLPQYF
TRBD1	TRBV11-2	TRBJ2-1	-	TGTGCCAGCAGCCTTTTTGTAGGGACAGGATTATACAATGAGCAGTTCTTC	CASSLFVGTGLYNEQFF
TRBD2	TRBV29-1	TRBJ2-5	-	TGCAGCGGGGACCTCCTAGCGGGGGTTGACGAGACCCAGTACTTC	CSGDLLAGVDETQYF
-	TRBV9	TRBJ2-1	-	TGTGCCAGCAGCGTAGGTACTGAGCAGTTCTTC	CASSVGTEQFF
-	TRBV5-6	TRBJ2-3	-	TGTGCCAGCAGCTCCGGACAGGAGGGAGATACGCAGTATTTT	CASSSGQEGDTQYF
TRBD2	TRBV19	TRBJ2-7	once	TGTGCCAGTAGTTTTAGCGGGGTGCCCTACGAGCAGTACTTC	CASSFSGVPYEQYF
-	TRBV27	TRBJ1-6	-	TGTGCCAGCAGTTCGAGGGTTTATAATTCACCCCTCCACTTT	CASSSRVYNSPLHF
-	TRBV5-8	TRBJ2-7	once	TGTGCCAGCAGCCCAGGGGATCTCGAGCAGTACTTC	CASSPGDLEQYF
TRBD2	TRBV15	TRBJ2-7	-	TGTGCCACCGGACTAGCGGGAAGGTACGAGCAGTACTTC	CATGLAGRYEQYF
-	TRBV7-9	TRBJ1-2	-	TGTGCCAGCAGCCCACCATACGCCTATGGCTACACCTTC	CASSPPYAYGYTF